These T cell receptor beta chains were read from a single sample in a study of T cell responses to AZD1222 COVID-19 vaccine. Generated by immunoSEQ multiplex PCR, the TCRdb table keeps only in-frame clones and is missing some. This sample has about 140,000 clones, with 90% to 95% found just once. The source was peripheral blood, collected 28 days after the second AZD1222 dose. These receptors were collected from an adult who received the AZD1222 COVID-19 vaccine. Both conserved end residues are part of each CDR3. Fields, in order: CDR3 length, clone size, V gene, J gene, D gene, CDR3 DNA, CDR3 protein. A D gene is named only where the DNA matches it firmly. Size values are once, few and many counts, or a class for expanded clones, and some rows have none.

CDR3 length: 14
clone size: .
V gene: TRBV18
J gene: TRBJ1-1
D gene: TRBD1
CDR3 DNA: TGTGCCAGCTCAAAGGGACAGGGGCAGACTGAAGCTTTCTTT
CDR3 protein: CASSKGQGQTEAFF

CDR3 length: 17
clone size: .
V gene: TRBV2
J gene: TRBJ2-3
D gene: TRBD2
CDR3 DNA: TGTGCCAGCAGGGGGGGGTTCTTGGCTCGGGACACAGATACGCAGTATTTT
CDR3 protein: CASRGGFLARDTDTQYF

CDR3 length: 16
clone size: few
V gene: TRBV19
J gene: TRBJ2-1
D gene: .
CDR3 DNA: TGTGCCAGTAGCTCCACCGACAGCCTCTCCTACAATGAGCAGTTCTTC
CDR3 protein: CASSSTDSLSYNEQFF

CDR3 length: 16
clone size: once
V gene: TRBV5-6
J gene: TRBJ2-3
D gene: TRBD1
CDR3 DNA: TGTGCCAGCAGCTCAGATCCACAGGGGCATACAGATACGCAGTATTTT
CDR3 protein: CASSSDPQGHTDTQYF

CDR3 length: 15
clone size: .
V gene: TRBV25-1
J gene: TRBJ2-2
D gene: .
CDR3 DNA: TGTGCCAGCAGTGAATCGGGGCTCGACACCGGGGAGCTGTTTTTT
CDR3 protein: CASSESGLDTGELFF

CDR3 length: 16
clone size: .
V gene: TRBV7-6
J gene: TRBJ2-7
D gene: TRBD2
CDR3 DNA: TGTGCCAGCAGCCCCGGGGTAGCTAGCGGAAACTACGAGCAGTACTTC
CDR3 protein: CASSPGVASGNYEQYF

CDR3 length: 17
clone size: .
V gene: TRBV3-1/TRBV3-2
J gene: TRBJ2-7
D gene: TRBD2
CDR3 DNA: TGTGCCAGCAGCCCGGGACTAGCGGGGCCCGGGGGGAACGAGCAGTACTTC
CDR3 protein: CASSPGLAGPGGNEQYF

CDR3 length: 15
clone size: .
V gene: TRBV24-1
J gene: TRBJ2-1
D gene: TRBD2
CDR3 DNA: TGTGCCACCAGTGGGGGGACTAGCGGACACAATGAGCAGTTCTTC
CDR3 protein: CATSGGTSGHNEQFF

CDR3 length: 15
clone size: .
V gene: TRBV6-2/TRBV6-3
J gene: TRBJ2-7
D gene: .
CDR3 DNA: TGTGCCAGCAGTTACGTCGGGGGGCATCCTTACAAGCAGTACTTC
CDR3 protein: CASSYVGGHPYKQYF

CDR3 length: 13
clone size: .
V gene: TRBV19
J gene: TRBJ2-1
D gene: .
CDR3 DNA: TGTGCCAGTAGAACAGGGTTGGTTAATGAGCAGTTCTTC
CDR3 protein: CASRTGLVNEQFF

CDR3 length: 15
clone size: .
V gene: TRBV11-2
J gene: TRBJ2-7
D gene: .
CDR3 DNA: TGTGCCAGCAGCTTTCGTACCAAGGTCTCGGACGAGCAGTACTTC
CDR3 protein: CASSFRTKVSDEQYF

CDR3 length: 15
clone size: .
V gene: TRBV5-6
J gene: TRBJ2-5
D gene: .
CDR3 DNA: TGTGCCAGCAGCTTGGACCGGGCCGCAGGGGAGACCCAGTACTTC
CDR3 protein: CASSLDRAAGETQYF

CDR3 length: 14
clone size: .
V gene: TRBV30
J gene: TRBJ1-5
D gene: .
CDR3 DNA: TGTGCCTGGGCTCGTCAGGAGTTCAATCAGCCCCAGCATTTT
CDR3 protein: CAWARQEFNQPQHF

CDR3 length: 16
clone size: .
V gene: TRBV27
J gene: TRBJ1-3
D gene: .
CDR3 DNA: TGTGCCAGCAGTTTTTTCCCCCAACCTTTCTTGGGCACCATATATTTT
CDR3 protein: CASSFFPQPFLGTIYF

CDR3 length: 17
clone size: .
V gene: TRBV11-2
J gene: TRBJ2-7
D gene: TRBD1
CDR3 DNA: TGTGCCAGCAGCTTAGATTCCCCCGGGACAGGGAGCTACGAGCAGTACTTC
CDR3 protein: CASSLDSPGTGSYEQYF

CDR3 length: 13
clone size: .
V gene: TRBV10-3
J gene: TRBJ1-2
D gene: TRBD1
CDR3 DNA: TGTGCCACAGGGACAGGGGAAAACTATGGCTACACCTTC
CDR3 protein: CATGTGENYGYTF

CDR3 length: 18
clone size: .
V gene: TRBV7-2
J gene: TRBJ1-2
D gene: TRBD1
CDR3 DNA: TGTGCCAGCAGCTTATACCGGGACAGGGGTCGTAGATTAGGGGGCTACACCTTC
CDR3 protein: CASSLYRDRGRRLGGYTF

CDR3 length: 15
clone size: .
V gene: TRBV4-1
J gene: TRBJ1-5
D gene: .
CDR3 DNA: TGCGCCAGCAGCCAAGAAGGCAGGGAAAGTCAGCCCCAGCATTTT
CDR3 protein: CASSQEGRESQPQHF

CDR3 length: 11
clone size: .
V gene: TRBV20-1
J gene: TRBJ2-1
D gene: .
CDR3 DNA: TGCAGTGCAAACCAACTAGGCGAGCAGTTCTTC
CDR3 protein: CSANQLGEQFF

CDR3 length: 16
clone size: .
V gene: TRBV18
J gene: TRBJ2-7
D gene: TRBD1
CDR3 DNA: TGTGCCAGCTCACCACGTTGGGACAGGGGGCTTAACGAGCAGTACTTC
CDR3 protein: CASSPRWDRGLNEQYF

CDR3 length: 14
clone size: .
V gene: TRBV4-1
J gene: TRBJ2-3
D gene: .
CDR3 DNA: TGCGCCAGCAGCCAAGCCGTGGGGGCAGATACGCAGTATTTT
CDR3 protein: CASSQAVGADTQYF

CDR3 length: 18
clone size: .
V gene: TRBV5-1
J gene: TRBJ2-3
D gene: TRBD2
CDR3 DNA: TGCGCCAGCAGCTCCTTCCCACTAGCGGGGGGCCTCTTGGATACGCAGTATTTT
CDR3 protein: CASSSFPLAGGLLDTQYF

CDR3 length: 14
clone size: .
V gene: TRBV5-1
J gene: TRBJ1-2
D gene: TRBD1
CDR3 DNA: TGCGCCAGCAGCTTGGCCGGGACAGTACTTGGCTACACCTTC
CDR3 protein: CASSLAGTVLGYTF

CDR3 length: 17
clone size: .
V gene: TRBV18
J gene: TRBJ1-3
D gene: .
CDR3 DNA: TGTGCCAGCTCACCTGTTGGACTCTTAGCCTCTGGAAACACCATATATTTT
CDR3 protein: CASSPVGLLASGNTIYF

CDR3 length: 14
clone size: .
V gene: TRBV29-1
J gene: TRBJ1-2
D gene: TRBD1
CDR3 DNA: TGCAGCGCCGGAGACAGGGGGTATTCGTATGGCTACACCTTC
CDR3 protein: CSAGDRGYSYGYTF

CDR3 length: 15
clone size: .
V gene: TRBV7-9
J gene: TRBJ1-4
D gene: .
CDR3 DNA: TGTGCCAGCAGCTTAGTCGTCGGCTGGAATGAAAAACTGTTTTTT
CDR3 protein: CASSLVVGWNEKLFF

CDR3 length: 17
clone size: .
V gene: TRBV7-3
J gene: TRBJ1-2
D gene: TRBD1
CDR3 DNA: TGTGCCAGCAGCTTAACTTTAGGACAGGGGGCTGCAGATGGCTACACCTTC
CDR3 protein: CASSLTLGQGAADGYTF

CDR3 length: 17
clone size: .
V gene: TRBV27
J gene: TRBJ2-2
D gene: TRBD2
CDR3 DNA: TGTGCCAGCAGTTTATTATCTGTGCGGGGGGGACCCGGGGAGCTGTTTTTT
CDR3 protein: CASSLLSVRGGPGELFF

CDR3 length: 14
clone size: once
V gene: TRBV6-6
J gene: TRBJ1-2
D gene: .
CDR3 DNA: TGTGCCAGCAGTTACTCGTGGGCTAACTATGGCTACACCTTC
CDR3 protein: CASSYSWANYGYTF

CDR3 length: 18
clone size: .
V gene: TRBV10-3
J gene: TRBJ1-3
D gene: TRBD1
CDR3 DNA: TGTGCCATCAGTGAGTCGACCGGGACAGGGCACTCTGGAAACACCATATATTTT
CDR3 protein: CAISESTGTGHSGNTIYF

CDR3 length: 14
clone size: .
V gene: TRBV5-1
J gene: TRBJ1-6
D gene: .
CDR3 DNA: TGCGCCAGCAGCCTTACAGGGTTTAATTCACCCCTCCACTTT
CDR3 protein: CASSLTGFNSPLHF

CDR3 length: 17
clone size: .
V gene: TRBV20-1
J gene: TRBJ1-1
D gene: .
CDR3 DNA: TGCAGTGCTAGTCTGCAGGGCGCATCTAGAGTGAACACTGAAGCTTTCTTT
CDR3 protein: CSASLQGASRVNTEAFF

CDR3 length: 14
clone size: .
V gene: TRBV9
J gene: TRBJ1-1
D gene: .
CDR3 DNA: TGTGCCAGCAGCCTCCACCTCGGGAGCACTGAAGCTTTCTTT
CDR3 protein: CASSLHLGSTEAFF

CDR3 length: 17
clone size: .
V gene: TRBV4-1
J gene: TRBJ1-1
D gene: .
CDR3 DNA: TGCGCCAGCAGCCAAGTCGGGTGGCCAGCAATGAACACTGAAGCTTTCTTT
CDR3 protein: CASSQVGWPAMNTEAFF

CDR3 length: 13
clone size: once
V gene: TRBV11-2
J gene: TRBJ1-5
D gene: .
CDR3 DNA: TGTGCCAGCAGCTTTGACAGCAATCAGCCCCAGCATTTT
CDR3 protein: CASSFDSNQPQHF

CDR3 length: 13
clone size: .
V gene: TRBV28
J gene: TRBJ1-2
D gene: TRBD1
CDR3 DNA: TGTGCCAGCAGTTCGTTAGAACAGGGGGGCTACACCTTC
CDR3 protein: CASSSLEQGGYTF

CDR3 length: 12
clone size: .
V gene: TRBV30
J gene: TRBJ1-1
D gene: .
CDR3 DNA: TGTGCCTGGAGTCGACAGAACACTGAAGCTTTCTTT
CDR3 protein: CAWSRQNTEAFF

CDR3 length: 13
clone size: .
V gene: TRBV27
J gene: TRBJ2-7
D gene: .
CDR3 DNA: TGTGCCAGCAGTTTAATAGCCTGGAGCGAGCAGTACTTC
CDR3 protein: CASSLIAWSEQYF

CDR3 length: 17
clone size: .
V gene: TRBV7-3
J gene: TRBJ2-1
D gene: TRBD2
CDR3 DNA: TGTGCCAGCAGCCCCGGGACTAGCCACCCTTCCTACAATGAGCAGTTCTTC
CDR3 protein: CASSPGTSHPSYNEQFF

CDR3 length: 13
clone size: .
V gene: TRBV7-9
J gene: TRBJ1-1
D gene: .
CDR3 DNA: TGTGCCAGCAGCTTAGTCGGGACGGATGAAGCTTTCTTT
CDR3 protein: CASSLVGTDEAFF

CDR3 length: 16
clone size: .
V gene: TRBV5-1
J gene: TRBJ1-6
D gene: .
CDR3 DNA: TGCGCCAGCAGCTTATCAACAGGGAATTATAATTCACCCCTCCACTTT
CDR3 protein: CASSLSTGNYNSPLHF

CDR3 length: 13
clone size: .
V gene: TRBV3-1/TRBV3-2
J gene: TRBJ1-5
D gene: .
CDR3 DNA: TGTGCCAGCAGCCAAGGAAGGGCCCAGCCCCAGCATTTT
CDR3 protein: CASSQGRAQPQHF

CDR3 length: 15
clone size: .
V gene: TRBV6-5
J gene: TRBJ2-7
D gene: TRBD2
CDR3 DNA: TGTGCCAGCAGTCAGGGACTAGCGGGCTACTATGGGCAGTACTTC
CDR3 protein: CASSQGLAGYYGQYF

CDR3 length: 15
clone size: .
V gene: TRBV13
J gene: TRBJ2-3
D gene: TRBD1
CDR3 DNA: TGTGCCAGCAGCTTAGGCCGAGGGACAGGGGTTACGCAGTATTTT
CDR3 protein: CASSLGRGTGVTQYF

CDR3 length: 14
clone size: .
V gene: TRBV27
J gene: TRBJ1-1
D gene: TRBD1
CDR3 DNA: TGTGCCAGCAGTTTCGAACAGGGGAGCACTGAAGCTTTCTTT
CDR3 protein: CASSFEQGSTEAFF